This T cell receptor beta chain was recovered during a study of blood T cells in healthy people across ages. General study results and limits: Researchers deemed the diversity estimates from one million T cells underestimates.

Only a few counts were recorded for this clonotype. The antigen is undetermined. Caucasian individuals from Russia who were healthy and aged about 6 to 95 acted as donors. Combining a sample-barcoded 5' primer with a J-beta primer mix, a second PCR ran for 7 to 11 cycles. Every cDNA molecule bore a tag from a template-switch adaptor containing 12 random nucleotides. There were at least 2.5 million CDR3-containing paired-end reads obtained from each sample. TCRdb analysed the 5' RACE reads with MiXCR anew, one entry per CDR3 protein. The data show about 1,400,000 distinct CDR3 sequences, 59% seen once. The material sequenced was blood. This TCR was sampled from a man between 18 and 35 years old in good health.

Here the CDR3 reads CASSFRGGPYGYTF. The CDR3, as DNA: TGTGCCAGCAGTTTCCGCGGCGGCCCATATGGCTACACCTTC. The V and J genes are TRBV12-3 or TRBV12-4 and TRBJ1-2; unclear D gene. V was clipped by 3 bases and J by 5 bases, with 13 bases between them. The CDR3 length is 14 residues.